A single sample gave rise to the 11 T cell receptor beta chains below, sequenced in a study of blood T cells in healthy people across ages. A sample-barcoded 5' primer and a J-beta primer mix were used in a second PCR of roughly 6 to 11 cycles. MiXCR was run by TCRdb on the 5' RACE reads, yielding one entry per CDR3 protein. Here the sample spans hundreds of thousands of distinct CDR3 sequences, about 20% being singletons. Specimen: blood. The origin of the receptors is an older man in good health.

CDR3 coding DNA: TGTGCCAGCGGACCACCGGGACCCTTTAATTCACCCCTCCACTTT. The encoded protein is CASGPPGPFNSPLHF. The V and J genes are TRBV6-6 and TRBJ1-6, with D maybe TRBD1 (5 bases). Looked up from germline, CDR1 is MNHNY and CDR2 is SVGAGI (reference sequence). The CDR3 contains 15 residues. V was pared by 8 bases and J by 6 bases, with 17 bases between.

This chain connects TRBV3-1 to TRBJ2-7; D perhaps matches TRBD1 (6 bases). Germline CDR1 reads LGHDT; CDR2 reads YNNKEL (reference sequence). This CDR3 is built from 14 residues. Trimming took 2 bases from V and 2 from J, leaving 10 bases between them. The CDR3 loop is CASSQTQGPYEQYF. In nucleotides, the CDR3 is TGTGCCAGCAGCCAAACCCAGGGGCCCTACGAGCAGTACTTC.

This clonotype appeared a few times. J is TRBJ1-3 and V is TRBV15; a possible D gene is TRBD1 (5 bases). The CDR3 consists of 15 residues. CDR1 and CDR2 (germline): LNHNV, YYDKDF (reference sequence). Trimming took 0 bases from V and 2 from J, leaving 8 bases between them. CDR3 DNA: TGTGCCACCAGCAGAGATCAGGGAGCTGGAAACACCATATATTTT. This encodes CATSRDQGAGNTIYF.

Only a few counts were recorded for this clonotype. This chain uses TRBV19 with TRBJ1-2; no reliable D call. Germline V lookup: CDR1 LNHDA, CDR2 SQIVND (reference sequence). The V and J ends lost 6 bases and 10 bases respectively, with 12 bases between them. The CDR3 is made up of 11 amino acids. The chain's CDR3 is CASRVQQTYTF. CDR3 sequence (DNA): TGTGCCAGTAGGGTCCAGCAGACCTACACCTTC.

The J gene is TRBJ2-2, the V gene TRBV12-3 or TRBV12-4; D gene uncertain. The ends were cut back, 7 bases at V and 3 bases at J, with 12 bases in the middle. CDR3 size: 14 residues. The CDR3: CASIDRPDTGELFF. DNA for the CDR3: TGTGCCAGCATTGATAGGCCAGACACCGGGGAGCTGTTTTTT.

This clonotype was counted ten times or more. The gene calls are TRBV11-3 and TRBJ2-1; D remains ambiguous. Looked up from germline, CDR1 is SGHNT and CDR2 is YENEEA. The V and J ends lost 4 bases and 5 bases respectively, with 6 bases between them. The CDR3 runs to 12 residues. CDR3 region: CASSSWNNEQFF. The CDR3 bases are TGTGCCAGCAGCTCCTGGAACAATGAGCAGTTCTTC. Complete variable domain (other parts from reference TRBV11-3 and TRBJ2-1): EAGVVQSPRYKIIEKKQPVAFWCNPISGHNTLYWYLQNLGQGPELLIRYENEEAVDDSQLPKDRFSAERLKGVDSTLKIQPAELGDSAVYLCASSSWNNEQFFGPGTRLTVL.

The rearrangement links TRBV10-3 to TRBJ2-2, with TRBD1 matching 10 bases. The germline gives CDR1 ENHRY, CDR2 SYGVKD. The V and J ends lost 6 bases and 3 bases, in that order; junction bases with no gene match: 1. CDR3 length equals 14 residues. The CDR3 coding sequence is TGTGCCATCAGCGGACAGGGGGACACCGGGGAGCTGTTTTTT. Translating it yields CAISGQGDTGELFF.

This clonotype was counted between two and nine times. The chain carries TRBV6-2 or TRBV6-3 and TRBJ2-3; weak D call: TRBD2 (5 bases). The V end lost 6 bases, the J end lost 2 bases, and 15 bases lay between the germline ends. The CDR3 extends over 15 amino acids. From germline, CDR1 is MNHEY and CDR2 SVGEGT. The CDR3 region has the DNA TGTGCCAGCAGGACCGTAACGGGGTACACAGATACGCAGTATTTT. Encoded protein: CASRTVTGYTDTQYF.

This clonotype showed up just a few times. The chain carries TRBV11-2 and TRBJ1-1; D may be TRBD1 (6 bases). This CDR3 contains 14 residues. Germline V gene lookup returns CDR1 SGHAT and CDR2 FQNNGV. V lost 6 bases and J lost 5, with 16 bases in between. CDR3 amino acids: CASSYGGAETEAFF. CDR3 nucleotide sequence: TGTGCCAGCAGTTACGGGGGGGCAGAGACTGAAGCTTTCTTT.

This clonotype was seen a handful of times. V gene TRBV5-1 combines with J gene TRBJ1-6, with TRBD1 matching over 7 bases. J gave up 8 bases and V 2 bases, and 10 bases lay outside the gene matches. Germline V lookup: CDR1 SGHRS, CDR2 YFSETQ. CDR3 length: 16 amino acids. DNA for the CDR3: TGCGCCAGCAGCTTACAACCCGGGACAGATGATTCACCCCTCCACTTT. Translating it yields CASSLQPGTDDSPLHF. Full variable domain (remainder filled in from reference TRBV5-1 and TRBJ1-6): KAGVTQTPRYLIKTRGQQVTLSCSPISGHRSVSWYQQTPGQGLQFLFEYFSETQRNKGNFPGRFSGRQFSNSRSEMNVSTLELGDSALYLCASSLQPGTDDSPLHFGNGTRLTVT.

CDR3 DNA sequence: TGCAGTGCTAAAACAGAACTATATGGCTACACCTTC. It specifies CSAKTELYGYTF. The J gene is TRBJ1-2, the V gene TRBV20-1; the D is unclear. This CDR3 contains 12 residues. Looked up from germline, CDR1 is DFQATT and CDR2 is SNEGSKA (reference sequence). Trimming removed 4 bases at V and 5 bases at J, with 11 bases between.